Each of the 32 T cell receptor beta chains below was sequenced from the same sample in a study of cytomegalovirus exposure and HLA in healthy donors. PCR involved 60 Vbeta and 13 Jbeta primers. Generated by immunoSEQ multiplex PCR, the TCRdb table keeps only in-frame clones and is missing some. The table includes more than 90,000 clones, roughly 68% detected once. The sequencing sample was made of PBMCs. The source is a woman aged 25 to 45 in good health and CMV-seronegative.

The genes are TRBV5-4 and TRBJ1-1; no reliable D call. Germline loops: CDR1 SGHNT, CDR2 YYREEE (reference sequence). The CDR3 is made up of 12 amino acids. The ends were cut back, 4 bases at V and 0 bases at J, with 4 bases in the middle. The CDR3 here is CASSLMNTEAFF. The CDR3 region has the DNA TGTGCCAGCAGCCTAATGAACACTGAAGCTTTCTTT. The whole variable domain, remainder taken from reference TRBV5-4 and TRBJ1-1, is ETGVTQSPTHLIKTRGQQVTLRCSSQSGHNTVSWYQQALGQGPQFIFQYYREEENGRGNFPPRFSGLQFPNYSSELNVNALELDDSALYLCASSLMNTEAFFGQGTRLTVV.

The V call is TRBV25-1, the J call TRBJ2-3; D not certain. Germline loops: CDR1 MGHDK, CDR2 SYGVNS. The CDR3 is 14 residues long. V lost 6 bases, J lost 0 bases, and 10 bases lay in between. As DNA, the CDR3 is TGTGCCAGCAGCCCCCCCCATAGCACAGATACGCAGTATTTT. It translates to CASSPPHSTDTQYF.

In this sample, this clone turned up a few times. This chain uses TRBV19 with TRBJ1-3; D gene uncertain. The CDR3 consists of 12 residues. Between the trimmed V and J ends, which lost 11 bases and 4 bases, there was a span of 12 bases. Germline V CDR1 and CDR2: LNHDA, SQIVND (reference sequence). The CDR3 DNA follows: TGTGCCGCAGGTTCTTGGGGAAACACCATATATTTT. Its protein is CAAGSWGNTIYF.

This chain's CDR3 is CASSLGQVHSNQPQHF. CDR3 sequence (DNA): TGTGCCAGCTCACTGGGACAGGTCCATAGCAATCAGCCCCAGCATTTT. This sequence joins TRBV18 and TRBJ1-5; the match to TRBD1 covers 8 bases. V was clipped by 4 bases and J by 0 bases; unmatched bases: 5. Germline V lookup: CDR1 KGHSH, CDR2 LQKENI. This CDR3 has 16 amino acids.

J is TRBJ1-5 and V is TRBV2; 10 bases map to TRBD1. The CDR3 runs to 15 residues. Looked up from germline, CDR1 is SNHLY and CDR2 is FYNNEI. The V gene end was trimmed by 4 bases and the J gene end by 1 base; junction bases not matched to a gene: 1. The CDR3 coding sequence is TGTGCCAGCAGTGGGACAGGGGGAAGCAATCAGCCCCAGCATTTT. This translates into CASSGTGGSNQPQHF. The whole variable domain, filled in from reference TRBV2 and TRBJ1-5, reads EPEVTQTPSHQVTQMGQEVILRCVPISNHLYFYWYRQILGQKVEFLVSFYNNEISEKSEIFDDQFSVERPDGSNFTLKIRSTKLEDSAMYFCASSGTGGSNQPQHFGDGTRLSIL.

This clone turned up a few times. At one boundary the junction diverges from the germline segment, which might be a read error. The chain couples TRBV5-8 to TRBJ1-2, with TRBD1 identical over 9 bases. The CDR3 is made up of 10 amino acids. Germline-derived CDR1 and CDR2 are SGHTS and YDEGEE. The CDR3 region is CASRRDRAPF. CDR3 DNA sequence: TGTGCCAGCAGGCGGGACAGGGCCCCCTTC.

V usage is TRBV5-1 and J usage is TRBJ2-1, with 9 bases matching TRBD1. CDR1 is SGHRS and CDR2 is YFSETQ in the germline V gene. The CDR3 length is 15 residues. Unmatched junction bases numbered 4, after V lost 0 bases and J lost 6 bases. CDR3 sequence reads: CASSLDRGRVNEQFF. The CDR3, as DNA: TGCGCCAGCAGCTTGGACAGGGGGCGGGTCAATGAGCAGTTCTTC. Full variable domain (outside the CDR3, taken from reference TRBV5-1 and TRBJ2-1): KAGVTQTPRYLIKTRGQQVTLSCSPISGHRSVSWYQQTPGQGLQFLFEYFSETQRNKGNFPGRFSGRQFSNSRSEMNVSTLELGDSALYLCASSLDRGRVNEQFFGPGTRLTVL.

The V gene is TRBV5-4, the J gene TRBJ1-2; 8 bases agree with TRBD1. CDR3 length equals 14 residues. Germline V gene lookup returns CDR1 SGHNT and CDR2 YYREEE (reference sequence). Trimming cost V 2 bases and J 4 bases; bases outside gene matches: 4. In nucleotides, the CDR3 is TGTGCCAGCAGCTTTGGACAGGGTTTCTATGGCTACACCTTC. Translated: CASSFGQGFYGYTF.

The rearrangement joins TRBV20-1 to TRBJ2-1; 7 nucleotides agree with TRBD1. This CDR3 is built from 11 residues. The V gene end was trimmed by 5 bases and the J gene end by 9 bases; junction bases not matched to a gene: 4. Germline V gene sequence: CDR1 DFQATT, CDR2 SNEGSKA (reference sequence). The chain's CDR3 is CSADRVPEQFF. The CDR3 region has the DNA TGCAGTGCTGACAGGGTCCCTGAGCAGTTCTTC.

The chain uses TRBV6-5 and TRBJ1-1; D gene ambiguous. The CDR3 has 16 residues. The germline gives CDR1 MNHEY, CDR2 SVGAGI. V was pared by 2 bases and J by 1 base, with 14 bases between. CDR3 sequence: CASSYHPGSGNTEAFF. CDR3 nucleotides: TGTGCCAGCAGTTACCACCCAGGTTCCGGGAACACTGAAGCTTTCTTT.

The chain combines TRBV29-1 with TRBJ2-3, with D possibly matching TRBD1 (5 bases). This CDR3 has 13 amino acids. Trimming removed 0 bases from V and 3 bases from J, with 7 bases in between. Germline V lookup: CDR1 SQVTM, CDR2 ANQGSEA. CDR3: CSVEDRGTDTQYF. The CDR3 DNA sequence: TGCAGCGTTGAAGATAGGGGAACAGATACGCAGTATTTT.

This chain connects TRBV29-1 to TRBJ1-2; TRBD1 might be the D (6 bases). The V and J ends lost 1 base and 12 bases respectively, with 18 bases between them. This CDR3 contains 13 residues. Germline CDR1 and CDR2: SQVTM and ANQGSEA. The CDR3 nucleotides are TGCAGCGTTGAAGCGGGGGCGCAGGGAGGGGACACCTTC. Translating gives CSVEAGAQGGDTF.

The V call is TRBV4-2, the J call TRBJ2-3, with 11 bases matching TRBD2. The germline CDR1 and CDR2 sequences are LGHNA and YNFKEQ. This CDR3 is 17 amino acids long. With 0 bases clipped from V and 1 base from J, the junction kept 3 bases outside the gene matches. The DNA of the CDR3 is TGTGCCAGCAGCCAAGAACCGGGACTAGCGGGCACAGATACGCAGTATTTT. Amino acid sequence: CASSQEPGLAGTDTQYF.

The chain couples TRBV4-1 to TRBJ2-2; 8 nucleotides agree with TRBD2. The J segment lost 3 bases and the V segment lost 0 bases, leaving 3 bases of the junction unmatched. This CDR3 has 16 residues. The germline V gene encodes CDR1 MGHRA and CDR2 YSYEKL. The CDR3 sequence: CASSQELAVYTGELFF. For the CDR3, the DNA is TGCGCCAGCAGCCAAGAACTAGCGGTGTACACCGGGGAGCTGTTTTTT.

The chain links TRBV19 to TRBJ2-1, with unresolved D. Trimming pared 4 bases from V and 1 base from J, leaving 8 bases between. CDR1 and CDR2 (germline): LNHDA, SQIVND (reference sequence). The CDR3 has 14 amino acids. As DNA, the CDR3 is TGTGCCAGTAGTAGGGCGAATTCCTACAATGAGCAGTTCTTC. Its translation: CASSRANSYNEQFF. Together with reference TRBV19 and TRBJ2-1, the CDR3 gives the full variable domain: DGGITQSPKYLFRKEGQNVTLSCEQNLNHDAMYWYRQDPGQGLRLIYYSQIVNDFQKGDIAEGYSVSREKKESFPLTVTSAQKNPTAFYLCASSRANSYNEQFFGPGTRLTVL.

This sequence joins TRBV5-1 and TRBJ2-1; D might be TRBD1 (6 bases). The germline V and J ends were trimmed by 4 bases and 2 bases, with 19 bases remaining between them. CDR1 is SGHRS, CDR2 YFSETQ, per germline. The CDR3 length is 17 residues. CDR3 DNA: TGCGCCAGCAGCCCAAACGGACAGAGTCCGACCTACAATGAGCAGTTCTTC. Protein: CASSPNGQSPTYNEQFF.

This chain connects TRBV6-6 to TRBJ1-1; D is possibly TRBD1 (5 bases). The germline V gene has CDR1 MNHNY and CDR2 SVGAGI (reference sequence). The CDR3 sequence is 14 residues long. The V end was cut by 6 bases, the J end by 3 bases, with 14 bases between. CDR3 nucleotide sequence: TGTGCCAGCAGCAGCACGGGGACTCACACTGAAGCTTTCTTT. This codes for CASSSTGTHTEAFF.

The genes are TRBV6-1 and TRBJ1-1; D possibly corresponds to TRBD1 (5 bases). The CDR3 consists of 15 residues. The V gene's germline CDR1 is MNHNS and CDR2 SASEGT. Trimming pared 4 bases from V and 3 bases from J, leaving 15 bases between. CDR3 nucleotides: TGTGCCAGCAGTGCGGTTTCCTCCAGGGACACTGAAGCTTTCTTT. It specifies CASSAVSSRDTEAFF.

The chain links TRBV6-5 to TRBJ2-5; D may be TRBD1 (6 bases). The V and J ends lost 0 bases and 6 bases respectively, with 11 bases between them. The CDR3 loop spans 14 amino acids. CDR1 MNHEY and CDR2 SVGAGI come from the germline V gene. The CDR3 reads CASSYSRTVKTQYF. The CDR3 bases are TGTGCCAGCAGTTACTCGCGGACAGTAAAGACCCAGTACTTC.

The rearrangement joins TRBV30 to TRBJ1-2, with D tentatively TRBD1 (5 bases). Germline V CDR1 and CDR2: GTSNPN, SVGIG (reference sequence). The V gene lost 0 bases and the J gene lost 4 bases, with 21 bases spanning the gap. The CDR3 consists of 17 residues. Here the CDR3 reads CAWSVRGGTVAFYGYTF. The CDR3 region has the DNA TGTGCCTGGAGTGTACGTGGGGGGACGGTAGCCTTCTATGGCTACACCTTC.

Turning to this clone: Other DNA sequences in this specimen translate into the identical CDR3. The V and J genes are TRBV6-5 and TRBJ2-1, with 7 bases aligning to TRBD1. The CDR3 is made up of 16 amino acids. In germline, CDR1 is MNHEY, CDR2 SVGAGI. With 0 bases clipped from V and 2 bases from J, the junction kept 4 bases outside the gene matches. The CDR3 sequence: CASSYSVGGPYNEQFF. The CDR3 region has the DNA TGTGCCAGCAGTTACTCGGTAGGGGGCCCCTACAATGAGCAGTTCTTC.

The chain has TRBV7-9 and TRBJ1-4; the D gene is possibly TRBD1 (6 bases). V was pared by 4 bases and J by 7 bases, with 16 bases between. Germline CDR1 reads SEHNR; CDR2 reads FQNEAQ (reference sequence). The CDR3 totals 15 residues. CDR3 sequence reads: CASSSGTILIEKLFF. CDR3 DNA sequence: TGTGCCAGCAGCTCAGGGACAATTCTGATTGAAAAACTGTTTTTT.

V and J are TRBV7-2 and TRBJ1-5; D perhaps matches TRBD1 (5 bases). The CDR3 has 15 amino acids. Trimming left V 5 bases short and J 3 bases short, with 14 bases between. Germline V gene data show CDR1 as SGHTA and CDR2 as FQGNSA. The CDR3 region is CASSLGQGLNQPQHF. The DNA of the CDR3 is TGTGCCAGCAGCCTCGGGCAGGGACTCAATCAGCCCCAGCATTTT. The variable domain in full, with the rest retrieved from reference TRBV7-2 and TRBJ1-5, is GAGVSQSPSNKVTEKGKDVELRCDPISGHTALYWYRQSLGQGLEFLIYFQGNSAPDKSGLPSDRFSAERTGGSVSTLTIQRTQQEDSAVYLCASSLGQGLNQPQHFGDGTRLSIL.

The chain employs TRBV10-1 and TRBJ2-7, with D maybe TRBD2 (6 bases). Trimming took 3 bases from V and 3 from J, leaving 12 bases between them. The CDR3 sequence is 14 residues long. Germline V lookup: CDR1 WNHNN, CDR2 SYGVQD (reference sequence). The CDR3 spells CASSDGTLGYEQYF. The DNA for the CDR3 is TGCGCCAGCAGTGACGGGACTTTGGGCTACGAGCAGTACTTC.

The chain combines TRBV13 with TRBJ2-7, with D perhaps matching TRBD1 (7 bases). The CDR3 is 13 amino acids. Germline-derived CDR1 and CDR2 are PRHDT and FYEKMQ (reference sequence). With 0 bases removed from V and 7 bases from J, the gap between germline ends came to 10 bases. This CDR3 reads CASSLGRGREQYF. The CDR3 DNA reads as TGTGCCAGCAGCTTAGGCAGGGGGAGGGAGCAGTACTTC.

The chain employs TRBV7-9 and TRBJ1-1, with D perhaps TRBD1 (5 bases). This CDR3 has 13 amino acids. CDR1 and CDR2 (germline): SEHNR, FQNEAQ (reference sequence). Deletions cut 4 bases from V and 1 base from J, with 7 bases between. The CDR3 DNA reads as TGTGCCAGCAGCTCCGGACAGAACACTGAAGCTTTCTTT. As protein: CASSSGQNTEAFF.

This clone was detected only once. At the DNA level, this CDR3 is encoded by other sequences in the same sample as well. The rearrangement links TRBV10-3 to TRBJ2-3; D gene unclear. Looked up from germline, CDR1 is ENHRY and CDR2 is SYGVKD. V was cut by 5 bases and J by 2 bases, with 5 bases left in between. CDR3 length: 12 amino acids. This CDR3 reads CAISTNTDTQYF. Written as DNA, the CDR3 is TGTGCCATCAGTACAAACACAGATACGCAGTATTTT.

The V call is TRBV29-1, the J call TRBJ1-1; no definite D call. Trimming left V 1 base short and J 11 bases short, with 8 bases between. The CDR3 contains 10 residues. Germline V gene lookup returns CDR1 SQVTM and CDR2 ANQGSEA. The chain's CDR3 is CSVEAPGAFF. CDR3 in DNA: TGCAGCGTTGAAGCACCGGGGGCTTTCTTT.

The chain couples TRBV14 to TRBJ1-1; D remains unclear. V was clipped by 2 bases and J by 11 bases, with 15 bases between them. The germline V gene encodes CDR1 SGHDN and CDR2 FVKESK. The CDR3 runs to 13 residues. The DNA of the CDR3 is TGTGCCAGCAGCCAACCTTTTCCTGGAGGGGCTTTCTTT. Translated: CASSQPFPGGAFF.

This chain joins TRBV5-1 and TRBJ1-1; D remains ambiguous. The CDR3 sequence is 18 residues long. V gave up 2 bases and J gave up 1 base, with 21 bases separating them. The germline gives CDR1 SGHRS, CDR2 YFSETQ. The CDR3 DNA reads TGCGCCAGCAGCTTATTCCCCCGGCAGCAAGGAGGGAACACTGAAGCTTTCTTT. Protein product: CASSLFPRQQGGNTEAFF.

This sequence joins TRBV19 and TRBJ2-2; tentative D call: TRBD2 (6 bases). CDR1 is LNHDA, CDR2 SQIVND, per germline (reference sequence). This CDR3 is 14 amino acids long. Between the trimmed V and J ends, which lost 9 bases and 7 bases, there was a span of 18 bases. CDR3 amino acids: CASLELGGGGELFF. The CDR3, as DNA: TGTGCCAGCCTTGAATTGGGGGGAGGCGGGGAGCTGTTTTTT.

In DNA form, the CDR3 reads TGTGCCAGCAGCTTATCGGTAGAGTCCTATGGCTACACCTTC. It specifies CASSLSVESYGYTF. The rearrangement uses TRBV11-2 and TRBJ1-2; D remains unclear. This CDR3 spans 14 amino acids. Germline V gene sequence: CDR1 SGHAT, CDR2 FQNNGV. Trimming cost V 2 bases and J 4 bases, with 11 bases left between them.